Sequencing of this TCR beta chain was carried out in a study of T cells in Graves' hyperthyroidism and ophthalmopathy. Findings and limits, study-wide: For ophthalmopathy, model prediction preceded onset by a median approximately 6 months.

Amplification of TCR beta CDR3 regions was performed using RNA transcripts as template. The HTBI primer set drove a first-round RT-PCR of the TCR CDR3. TCRdb itself ran the multiplex PCR reads through MiXCR, one entry per CDR3 protein. In the table there are 340,000 or so distinct CDR3 sequences, roughly 20% of which are singletons. Hyperthyroidism, newly diagnosed and lasting under 2 months, affected patients aged 18 to 65. Isolation of PBMCs was performed on approximately 10 ml fresh peripheral blood. This clonotype was found many times. Its antigen is still unknown. CDR1 is MNHNS and CDR2 is SASEGT in the germline V gene. Trimming took off 7 bases at V and 8 bases at J, with 11 bases between the two ends. The CDR3 consists of 12 residues.

The gene calls are TRBV6-1 and TRBJ1-4; unclear D gene. The source material was blood. This clonotype was obtained from a woman aged 50 to 60 with Graves' hyperthyroidism. In DNA form, the CDR3 reads TGTGCCAGCACCCGACAAGGGGAAAAACTGTTTTTT. Its protein product is CASTRQGEKLFF.